These 21 T cell receptor beta chains share one sample of origin, sequenced in a study of T cell changes during pregnancy in multiple sclerosis. Method: immunoSEQ multiplex PCR; TCRdb's copy keeps in-frame clones and lacks some. This table has approximately 83,000 clones, 85% to 95% appearing once. The sequencing here drew on peripheral blood, taken in the first trimester of pregnancy. These receptors originate from a female donor with multiple sclerosis, enrolled in a pregnancy study.

The chain uses TRBV5-4 and TRBJ1-1, with 8 bases lining up with TRBD1. The CDR3 is 15 residues long. The V segment lost 5 bases and the J segment 1 base; nucleotides outside the gene matches: 7. From germline, CDR1 is SGHNT and CDR2 YYREEE (reference sequence). The CDR3 DNA reads TGTGCCAGCAGTCAAATTGGGACAGGGAACACTGAAGCTTTCTTT. It yields the protein CASSQIGTGNTEAFF.

The chain couples TRBV4-1 to TRBJ1-3; D is unclear. Germline assignment: CDR1 MGHRA and CDR2 YSYEKL. The CDR3 sequence is 16 residues long. V was pared by 4 bases and J by 0 bases, with 13 bases between. CDR3 sequence reads: CASSPFDYHSGNTIYF. In nucleotides, the CDR3 is TGCGCCAGCAGCCCGTTTGACTACCACTCTGGAAACACCATATATTTT.

This rearrangement joins TRBV5-1 to TRBJ2-4, with TRBD1 as a possible D gene (6 bases). Germline V CDR1 and CDR2: SGHRS, YFSETQ. The CDR3 length is 14 residues. V was trimmed by 0 bases and J by 5 bases, leaving 9 bases between them. The CDR3 nucleotides are TGCGCCAGCAGCTTGGAAGGGGGACAAAACATTCAGTACTTC. Its translation is CASSLEGGQNIQYF.

The chain recombines TRBV5-6 with TRBJ1-4; tentative D call: TRBD1 (6 bases). V lost 2 bases and J 7 bases, leaving 12 bases between the germline ends. CDR1 and CDR2 from the germline V gene are SGHDT and YYEEEE. The CDR3 contains 14 residues. The CDR3 DNA is TGTGCCAGCAGCTTTAGAACAGGGATTGAAAAACTGTTTTTT. The encoded protein is CASSFRTGIEKLFF.

The DNA for the CDR3 is TGTGCCAGCAGCGTACCCCGGGACAGACTGAACACTGAAGCTTTCTTT. Translation gives CASSVPRDRLNTEAFF. The genes are TRBV7-8 and TRBJ1-1; TRBD1 matches at 7 bases. Germline assignment: CDR1 SGHVS and CDR2 FQNEAQ. Losses at the gene ends were 5 bases for V and 0 bases for J; bases not matched to a gene: 9. The CDR3 extends over 16 amino acids.

The chain recombines TRBV6-1 with TRBJ2-7; D is possibly TRBD2 (6 bases). V was pared by 8 bases and J by 1 base, with 12 bases between. The CDR3 consists of 13 residues. Germline CDR1 is MNHNS and CDR2 is SASEGT. CDR3 in DNA: TGTGCCAGCCAACTAGCTTTGTCCTACGAGCAGTACTTC. Amino acid sequence: CASQLALSYEQYF.

V is TRBV4-2 and J is TRBJ1-1; possibly TRBD1 for D (5 bases). This CDR3 spans 15 amino acids. The V gene lost 1 base and the J gene lost 2 bases, with 11 bases spanning the gap. In germline, CDR1 is LGHNA, CDR2 YNFKEQ. CDR3 in amino acids: CASSQVVGENTEAFF. The DNA of the CDR3 is TGTGCCAGCAGCCAAGTAGTAGGGGAAAACACTGAAGCTTTCTTT.

V and J are TRBV21-1 and TRBJ2-2; TRBD2 is taken as the D call from the table, unchecked against the DNA. TRBV21-1 represents a pseudogene. The CDR3 loop spans 19 amino acids. Here the CDR3 reads CASSKPGLAGGPTTGELFF. CDR3 nucleotides: TGTGCCAGCAGCAAACCGGGACTAGCGGGGGGGCCGACCACCGGGGAGCTGTTTTTT.

The rearrangement joins TRBV7-9 to TRBJ2-7; tentative D call: TRBD1 (6 bases). The CDR3 runs to 14 residues. Trimming shortened V by 5 bases and J by 0 bases, and 11 bases separated the two germline ends. CDR1 SEHNR and CDR2 FQNEAQ come from the germline V gene (reference sequence). The CDR3 DNA reads as TGTGCCAGCAGCCCTAGGGGGTTCTCCTACGAGCAGTACTTC. Translation: CASSPRGFSYEQYF.

The rearrangement uses TRBV15 and TRBJ1-1; TRBD1 matches 7 bases. CDR3 length: 15 amino acids. Germline CDR1 LNHNV, CDR2 YYDKDF (reference sequence). Trimming removed 3 bases from V and 5 bases from J; junction bases left unmatched: 9. The CDR3 coding sequence is TGTGCCACCAGCAGTCGGCGCCAGGGGGGAACTGAAGCTTTCTTT. This translates into CATSSRRQGGTEAFF.

This chain's CDR3 is CATGTGAETQYF. The CDR3 DNA sequence: TGTGCCACCGGAACAGGGGCAGAGACCCAGTACTTC. This chain connects TRBV10-3 to TRBJ2-5; 7 bases fit TRBD1. CDR3 length: 12 residues. The trim removed 10 bases at V and 4 bases at J, leaving 6 bases unmatched. In germline, CDR1 is ENHRY, CDR2 SYGVKD.

The chain combines TRBV7-9 with TRBJ1-2; TRBD1 aligns across 8 bases. Germline assignment: CDR1 SEHNR and CDR2 FQNEAQ (reference sequence). V gave up 4 bases and J gave up 4 bases; unmatched junction bases: 11. The CDR3 is 16 amino acids. CDR3 DNA sequence: TGTGCCAGCAGCTCTCAAGACAGGGGACTACTCTATGGCTACACCTTC. Translating gives CASSSQDRGLLYGYTF.

This chain connects TRBV19 to TRBJ2-5; maybe TRBD1 (5 bases). V shed 2 bases and J shed 1 base, with 8 bases lying between them. Germline V CDR1 and CDR2: LNHDA, SQIVND (reference sequence). The CDR3 loop spans 14 amino acids. The CDR3 bases are TGTGCCAGTAGTATACCAGGGCCCCAAGAGACCCAGTACTTC. It yields the protein CASSIPGPQETQYF.

The chain combines TRBV25-1 with TRBJ1-2; no definite D call. This CDR3 comprises 12 residues. The germline V gene encodes CDR1 MGHDK and CDR2 SYGVNS. The V gene lost 6 bases and the J gene lost 13 bases, with 18 bases spanning the gap. Here the CDR3 DNA reads TGTGCCAGCAGCCCCCCAAGGGAGCGTCCCACCTTC. Translated, it gives CASSPPRERPTF.

The genes are TRBV19 and TRBJ2-3, with D maybe TRBD2 (6 bases). Looked up from germline, CDR1 is LNHDA and CDR2 is SQIVND (reference sequence). The V and J ends lost 6 bases and 1 base respectively, with 17 bases between them. This CDR3 has 16 amino acids. The CDR3 region is CASSPLGPSGTDTQYF. In DNA, the CDR3 is TGTGCCAGTAGCCCTTTGGGTCCTAGCGGCACAGATACGCAGTATTTT. Using reference TRBV19 and TRBJ2-3 for the parts outside the CDR3, the full variable domain is DGGITQSPKYLFRKEGQNVTLSCEQNLNHDAMYWYRQDPGQGLRLIYYSQIVNDFQKGDIAEGYSVSREKKESFPLTVTSAQKNPTAFYLCASSPLGPSGTDTQYFGPGTRLTVL.

V is TRBV6-6 and J is TRBJ2-3, with a weak D call TRBD1 (6 bases). The CDR3 loop spans 14 amino acids. V lost 6 bases and J 0 bases, leaving 10 bases between the germline ends. Germline V gene lookup returns CDR1 MNHNY and CDR2 SVGAGI (reference sequence). CDR3 sequence reads: CASSFGQSTDTQYF. The CDR3 region has the DNA TGTGCCAGCAGCTTCGGACAGAGCACAGATACGCAGTATTTT.

CDR3 nucleotide sequence: TGCGCCAGCAGCCAGGACACGAAGGTGAGACGCTCGGGAGAGGCTTTCTTT. This codes for CASSQDTKVRRSGEAFF. J is TRBJ1-1 and V is TRBV4-1; weak D call: TRBD1 (5 bases). The length of the CDR3 is 17 residues. CDR1 and CDR2 (germline): MGHRA, YSYEKL. The V and J ends lost 3 bases and 11 bases respectively, with 28 bases between them.

The rearrangement links TRBV7-9 to TRBJ2-2; possibly TRBD2 for D (6 bases). This CDR3 spans 16 amino acids. V was pared by 6 bases and J by 3 bases, with 17 bases between. CDR1 and CDR2 (germline): SEHNR, FQNEAQ (reference sequence). CDR3 sequence: CASRPRSGGDTGELFF. The CDR3 nucleotides read TGTGCCAGCAGGCCCCGGTCCGGGGGAGACACCGGGGAGCTGTTTTTT.

The chain joins TRBV18 to TRBJ2-6; perhaps TRBD1 as D (5 bases). The V and J ends lost 3 bases and 2 bases respectively, with 8 bases between them. This CDR3 contains 15 residues. The germline gives CDR1 KGHSH, CDR2 LQKENI. The CDR3 is CASSPVGAGANVLTF. CDR3 DNA: TGTGCCAGCTCACCGGTAGGGGCTGGGGCCAACGTCCTGACTTTC.

V gene TRBV6-5 combines with J gene TRBJ2-2; D uncertain. This CDR3 has 13 amino acids. Trimming removed 0 bases from V and 7 bases from J, with 6 bases in between. In germline, CDR1 is MNHEY, CDR2 SVGAGI. The DNA of the CDR3 is TGTGCCAGCAGTTACTCGACTCTCGGGGAGCTGTTTTTT. Protein product: CASSYSTLGELFF.

V is TRBV7-2 and J is TRBJ2-7; 8 bases line up with TRBD2. Germline V gene data show CDR1 as SGHTA and CDR2 as FQGNSA. The CDR3 is 17 residues long. V shed 3 bases, J shed 4 bases, and the junction held 14 bases outside the gene matches. The DNA for the CDR3 is TGTGCCAGCAGCTTTGACGGGAGGGGGAATCTTGGTTACGAGCAGTACTTC. This translates into CASSFDGRGNLGYEQYF.